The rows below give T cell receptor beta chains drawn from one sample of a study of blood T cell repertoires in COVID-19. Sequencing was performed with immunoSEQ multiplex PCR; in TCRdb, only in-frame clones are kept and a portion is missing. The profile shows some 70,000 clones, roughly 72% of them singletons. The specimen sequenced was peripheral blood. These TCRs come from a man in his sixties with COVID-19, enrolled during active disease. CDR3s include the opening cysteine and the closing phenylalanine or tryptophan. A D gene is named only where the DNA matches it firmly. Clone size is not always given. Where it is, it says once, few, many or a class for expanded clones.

cdr3_nt: TGTGCCACCTCGGACAGCTCACAAGAGACCCAGTACTTC; cdr3_aa: CATSDSSQETQYF; d_call: NA; v_call: TRBV24-1; j_call: TRBJ2-5; clone_size: NA
cdr3_nt: TGTGCCAGCAGCTTATTATTAGGAGGGGTGAGCGGGGAGCTGTTTTTT; cdr3_aa: CASSLLLGGVSGELFF; d_call: NA; v_call: TRBV7-3; j_call: TRBJ2-2; clone_size: NA
cdr3_nt: TGTGCCAGCTCACCGAGGCAAACTAATGAAAAACTGTTTTTT; cdr3_aa: CASSPRQTNEKLFF; d_call: NA; v_call: TRBV18; j_call: TRBJ1-4; clone_size: NA
cdr3_nt: TGTGCCAGCAGTGATTCGGGGGGCGAGTCACCCCTCCACTTT; cdr3_aa: CASSDSGGESPLHF; d_call: NA; v_call: TRBV6-1; j_call: TRBJ1-6; clone_size: NA
cdr3_nt: TGTGCCAGCACCCCGCGGACGAACACCGGGGAGCTGTTTTTT; cdr3_aa: CASTPRTNTGELFF; d_call: NA; v_call: TRBV6-5; j_call: TRBJ2-2; clone_size: NA
cdr3_nt: TGTGCCAGCAGCGGAAACCTTGACAGAGAAGCTTTCTTT; cdr3_aa: CASSGNLDREAFF; d_call: NA; v_call: TRBV28; j_call: TRBJ1-1; clone_size: NA
cdr3_nt: TGTGCCAGTAGTGAGGGACTAGCGGGGGGACATGAGCAGTTCTTC; cdr3_aa: CASSEGLAGGHEQFF; d_call: TRBD2; v_call: TRBV19; j_call: TRBJ2-1; clone_size: once
cdr3_nt: TGCGCCAGCAGCCAATCAGTTGGCGGGACTATCTACGAGCAGTACTTC; cdr3_aa: CASSQSVGGTIYEQYF; d_call: TRBD2; v_call: TRBV4-1; j_call: TRBJ2-7; clone_size: NA
cdr3_nt: TGCAGCGGGTACGGACAGGGAGACACTGAAGCTTTCTTT; cdr3_aa: CSGYGQGDTEAFF; d_call: TRBD1; v_call: TRBV29-1; j_call: TRBJ1-1; clone_size: NA
cdr3_nt: TGTGCCAGCAGTTTAGGGGGGACCCAAGAGACCCAGTACTTC; cdr3_aa: CASSLGGTQETQYF; d_call: NA; v_call: TRBV28; j_call: TRBJ2-5; clone_size: NA
cdr3_nt: TGTGCCAGCAGTTTTGAAGCGACCGGGGAGCTGTTTTTT; cdr3_aa: CASSFEATGELFF; d_call: NA; v_call: TRBV12-3/TRBV12-4; j_call: TRBJ2-2; clone_size: few
cdr3_nt: TGTGCCAGCAGCTTAGCACAGGCGAACACCGGGGAGCTGTTTTTT; cdr3_aa: CASSLAQANTGELFF; d_call: NA; v_call: TRBV5-4; j_call: TRBJ2-2; clone_size: medium-sized
cdr3_nt: TGTGCCAGTATGGAGAGAACCTTAGAAAAACTGTTTTTT; cdr3_aa: CASMERTLEKLFF; d_call: NA; v_call: TRBV19; j_call: TRBJ1-4; clone_size: NA
cdr3_nt: TGCAGCGTTGCAGTGGGGGGGAAGAACAATGAGCAGTTCTTC; cdr3_aa: CSVAVGGKNNEQFF; d_call: TRBD2; v_call: TRBV29-1; j_call: TRBJ2-1; clone_size: NA
cdr3_nt: TGTGCCAGCAGTGCGGCAGGGGGCACTGAAGCTTTCTTT; cdr3_aa: CASSAAGGTEAFF; d_call: TRBD1; v_call: TRBV2; j_call: TRBJ1-1; clone_size: once
cdr3_nt: TGCGCCAGCAGCCAGATATCCGGGGGTATCGCCTACAATGAGCAGTTCTTC; cdr3_aa: CASSQISGGIAYNEQFF; d_call: NA; v_call: TRBV4-1; j_call: TRBJ2-1; clone_size: NA
cdr3_nt: TGCGCCAGCAGTCCCACAGGAGCCGGGGAGCTGTTTTTT; cdr3_aa: CASSPTGAGELFF; d_call: NA; v_call: TRBV10-2; j_call: TRBJ2-2; clone_size: few
cdr3_nt: TGTGCCAGCAGCCAGGGCATGGACAGGTACACCGGGGAGCTGTTTTTT; cdr3_aa: CASSQGMDRYTGELFF; d_call: TRBD1; v_call: TRBV5-4; j_call: TRBJ2-2; clone_size: NA
cdr3_nt: TGTGCCAGTACTCGCGTGGCGGGGGGGAAGGATACGCAGTATTTT; cdr3_aa: CASTRVAGGKDTQYF; d_call: TRBD2; v_call: TRBV19; j_call: TRBJ2-3; clone_size: NA
cdr3_nt: TGTGCCAGCAGTCAGGGACTAGCGGGGGAGGGTGAGCAGTTCTTC; cdr3_aa: CASSQGLAGEGEQFF; d_call: TRBD2; v_call: TRBV6-5; j_call: TRBJ2-1; clone_size: NA
cdr3_nt: TGTGCCAGCAGTTTAGAGGGGGACATTCAGTACTTC; cdr3_aa: CASSLEGDIQYF; d_call: NA; v_call: TRBV28; j_call: TRBJ2-4; clone_size: NA
cdr3_nt: TGTGCCAGCAGCCCCCGCGGAGTAGCGGGGACCCTAATCTACGAGCAGTACTTC; cdr3_aa: CASSPRGVAGTLIYEQYF; d_call: TRBD2; v_call: TRBV7-9; j_call: TRBJ2-7; clone_size: NA
cdr3_nt: TGCGCCAGCAGCTTGGGTGCCAGGGCGGACACCGGGGAGCTGTTTTTT; cdr3_aa: CASSLGARADTGELFF; d_call: NA; v_call: TRBV5-1; j_call: TRBJ2-2; clone_size: NA
cdr3_nt: TGTGCCATCAGTGACGAGGGTTCCTATGGCTACACCTTC; cdr3_aa: CAISDEGSYGYTF; d_call: NA; v_call: TRBV10-3; j_call: TRBJ1-2; clone_size: NA
cdr3_nt: TGTGCCACCAGCAGGGTATCAGACAGGGCAAGAACAAGGAACACTGAAGCTTTCTTT; cdr3_aa: CATSRVSDRARTRNTEAFF; d_call: TRBD1; v_call: TRBV15; j_call: TRBJ1-1; clone_size: NA
cdr3_nt: TGTGCCAGCAGCTTGGCCGGGACTAGCAATGAGCAGTTCTTC; cdr3_aa: CASSLAGTSNEQFF; d_call: TRBD2; v_call: TRBV5-4; j_call: TRBJ2-1; clone_size: NA
cdr3_nt: TGTGCCATCAGTGCACAAGACAATCAGCCCCAGCATTTT; cdr3_aa: CAISAQDNQPQHF; d_call: NA; v_call: TRBV10-3; j_call: TRBJ1-5; clone_size: few
cdr3_nt: TGTGCCAGCAGCTATCCGGGACTAGCGGCCCAAGAGACCCAGTACTTC; cdr3_aa: CASSYPGLAAQETQYF; d_call: TRBD2; v_call: TRBV6-2/TRBV6-3; j_call: TRBJ2-5; clone_size: few
cdr3_nt: TGTGCCAGCAGCCCCCACCCCCCACTAGCGGGAGTGTACCAAGAGACCCAGTACTTC; cdr3_aa: CASSPHPPLAGVYQETQYF; d_call: TRBD2; v_call: TRBV3-1/TRBV3-2; j_call: TRBJ2-5; clone_size: NA
cdr3_nt: TGTGCCAGCAGCGTAGGTCCTGGCACAGATACGCAGTATTTT; cdr3_aa: CASSVGPGTDTQYF; d_call: NA; v_call: TRBV9; j_call: TRBJ2-3; clone_size: once
cdr3_nt: TGCAGCGTTGCCGGGAGCCAAGAGACCCAGTACTTC; cdr3_aa: CSVAGSQETQYF; d_call: NA; v_call: TRBV29-1; j_call: TRBJ2-5; clone_size: NA
cdr3_nt: TGTGCCAGCTCACCGGGGTGGCAGGGCGGTGAAAAACTGTTTTTT; cdr3_aa: CASSPGWQGGEKLFF; d_call: NA; v_call: TRBV18; j_call: TRBJ1-4; clone_size: NA
cdr3_nt: TGTGCCACCTCAGGGGACAAGAACACTGAAGCTTTCTTT; cdr3_aa: CATSGDKNTEAFF; d_call: NA; v_call: TRBV2; j_call: TRBJ1-1; clone_size: once
cdr3_nt: TGTGCCAGCAGTACCGGACTAGCGGGAACAGATACGCAGTATTTT; cdr3_aa: CASSTGLAGTDTQYF; d_call: TRBD2; v_call: TRBV6-5; j_call: TRBJ2-3; clone_size: NA
cdr3_nt: TGTGCCAGCAGCCAAGATCTTTCGAGAACCTACGAGCAGTACTTC; cdr3_aa: CASSQDLSRTYEQYF; d_call: NA; v_call: TRBV3-1/TRBV3-2; j_call: TRBJ2-7; clone_size: few
cdr3_nt: TGTGCCAGCAGCCTAGACAGGGGCTACGAGCAGTACTTC; cdr3_aa: CASSLDRGYEQYF; d_call: TRBD1; v_call: TRBV5-6; j_call: TRBJ2-7; clone_size: NA
cdr3_nt: TGCAGTGCTAGCGGGATCCACGAGCAGTACTTC; cdr3_aa: CSASGIHEQYF; d_call: NA; v_call: TRBV20-1; j_call: TRBJ2-7; clone_size: NA
cdr3_nt: TGTGCCACCGCCAGGGGACTAGCGGGAGGACGTGGTTCGACCCAGTACTTC; cdr3_aa: CATARGLAGGRGSTQYF; d_call: TRBD2; v_call: TRBV2; j_call: TRBJ2-5; clone_size: NA
cdr3_nt: TGTGCCAGCAGCTTAGGTGGCGGGAGCTCCTACGAGCAGTACTTC; cdr3_aa: CASSLGGGSSYEQYF; d_call: TRBD2; v_call: TRBV7-2; j_call: TRBJ2-7; clone_size: NA
cdr3_nt: TGTGCCAGCAGCTTCCGGAATAGTGAGGATGAGCAGTTCTTC; cdr3_aa: CASSFRNSEDEQFF; d_call: NA; v_call: TRBV11-2; j_call: TRBJ2-1; clone_size: NA
cdr3_nt: TGTGCCAGCAGCCTAGCGGCTATCCACGAGCAGTACTTC; cdr3_aa: CASSLAAIHEQYF; d_call: TRBD2; v_call: TRBV2; j_call: TRBJ2-7; clone_size: many
cdr3_nt: TGCGCCAGCAGTGGGCAACTAGCGGTTGCAGATACGCAGTATTTT; cdr3_aa: CASSGQLAVADTQYF; d_call: TRBD2; v_call: TRBV10-2; j_call: TRBJ2-3; clone_size: once
cdr3_nt: TGTGCCAGCAGCGTAACCGGGACACCCGGCTACGAGCAGTACTTC; cdr3_aa: CASSVTGTPGYEQYF; d_call: NA; v_call: TRBV9; j_call: TRBJ2-7; clone_size: NA
cdr3_nt: TGTGCCAGCAGTTTACCGGGGGAGGGCACCGGGGAGCTGTTTTTT; cdr3_aa: CASSLPGEGTGELFF; d_call: TRBD2; v_call: TRBV28; j_call: TRBJ2-2; clone_size: once
cdr3_nt: TGTGCCAGCAGTGTCCGGGCAGGGCAGCCCCAGCATTTT; cdr3_aa: CASSVRAGQPQHF; d_call: NA; v_call: TRBV25-1; j_call: TRBJ1-5; clone_size: once
cdr3_nt: TGTGCCAGCAGCGCGACCAGGGGGACCGGGGAGCTGTTTTTT; cdr3_aa: CASSATRGTGELFF; d_call: TRBD1; v_call: TRBV7-7; j_call: TRBJ2-2; clone_size: few
cdr3_nt: TGTGCCAGTAGTATTGAGGCCGGGCCTCGGGGATATTACGGCTACACCTTC; cdr3_aa: CASSIEAGPRGYYGYTF; d_call: NA; v_call: TRBV19; j_call: TRBJ1-2; clone_size: NA
cdr3_nt: TGTGCCAGCAGCCAAACAGGGGGCTACACTGAAGCTTTCTTT; cdr3_aa: CASSQTGGYTEAFF; d_call: TRBD1; v_call: TRBV7-9; j_call: TRBJ1-1; clone_size: many
cdr3_nt: TGTGCCAGCACCCTAGCGGCTAGCGGGCGCGGGTTTGAGCAGTTCTTC; cdr3_aa: CASTLAASGRGFEQFF; d_call: TRBD2; v_call: TRBV27; j_call: TRBJ2-1; clone_size: NA
cdr3_nt: TGTGCCATCAGGGGAGGACAGGGCCTGAACACTGAAGCTTTCTTT; cdr3_aa: CAIRGGQGLNTEAFF; d_call: TRBD1; v_call: TRBV10-3; j_call: TRBJ1-1; clone_size: NA
cdr3_nt: TGCGCCAGCAGCTTGGCCGCGGGGGGCCGAGTTATCCAAGAGACCCAGTACTTC; cdr3_aa: CASSLAAGGRVIQETQYF; d_call: TRBD2; v_call: TRBV5-1; j_call: TRBJ2-5; clone_size: few
cdr3_nt: TGTGCCAGCAGGTACAGGGGGGCGGGAGAGCAGTTCTTC; cdr3_aa: CASRYRGAGEQFF; d_call: TRBD1; v_call: TRBV7-2; j_call: TRBJ2-1; clone_size: NA
cdr3_nt: TGTGCCAGCAGCTTGGGGGCTCAGCCCCAGCATTTT; cdr3_aa: CASSLGAQPQHF; d_call: NA; v_call: TRBV5-6; j_call: TRBJ1-5; clone_size: NA
cdr3_nt: TGTGCCAGCAGCCAAGATCAGGGGGGAGTTGGGGCCAACGTCCTGACTTTC; cdr3_aa: CASSQDQGGVGANVLTF; d_call: NA; v_call: TRBV4-2; j_call: TRBJ2-6; clone_size: NA
cdr3_nt: TGTGCCAGCAGCCTCCCCTCGGCGAGAGGGACCCAGTACTTC; cdr3_aa: CASSLPSARGTQYF; d_call: NA; v_call: TRBV3-1/TRBV3-2; j_call: TRBJ2-5; clone_size: NA
cdr3_nt: TGTGCCAGCAGCCTGGGTCCAAATCGGGGTGAAGCTTTCTTT; cdr3_aa: CASSLGPNRGEAFF; d_call: NA; v_call: TRBV3-1/TRBV3-2; j_call: TRBJ1-1; clone_size: NA
cdr3_nt: TGTGCCAGCAGTTTTGTGTCCAGGCGCACAGATACGCAGTATTTT; cdr3_aa: CASSFVSRRTDTQYF; d_call: NA; v_call: TRBV27; j_call: TRBJ2-3; clone_size: NA
cdr3_nt: TGTGCCAGCAGCCCCGCGGGCCCTTCCTACGAGCAGTACTTC; cdr3_aa: CASSPAGPSYEQYF; d_call: NA; v_call: TRBV7-9; j_call: TRBJ2-7; clone_size: many